This T cell receptor (beta chain) appears in the sequencing data of a study of T-cell reconstitution after alpha-beta-depleted transplantation in children. The V end was cut by 6 bases, the J end by 6 bases, with 11 bases between. This CDR3 comprises 12 residues. The TCRbeta library incorporated unique molecular identifiers. MiXCR was run by TCRdb on the PCR reads, yielding one entry per CDR3 protein. The data hold more than 150,000 distinct CDR3 sequences, with approximately 15% observed a single time. The table lists this clonotype with a few counts. The sequence was obtained from a human donor who donated a stem cell graft to a child with acute lymphoblastic leukemia. The gene calls are TRBV12-3 or TRBV12-4 and TRBJ2-5; D unresolved. The source material was PBMCs from the stem cell graft donor, sampled from the stem cell graft. CDR3 amino acids: CASSKEVKTQYF. DNA of the CDR3: TGTGCCAGCAGCAAAGAGGTGAAGACCCAGTACTTC.